This TCR beta chain was identified during a study of blood T cells in healthy people across ages. In this sample, this clonotype turned up a few times. The target antigen is unknown. With a J-beta primer mix and a sample-barcoded 5' primer, a second PCR ran about 6 to 11 cycles. In TCRdb, the 5' RACE reads were re-called with MiXCR into one record per CDR3 protein. The repertoire holds 1.5 million to 2 million distinct CDR3 sequences, with almost 35% as singletons. Per germline, CDR1 KGHSH and CDR2 LQKENI. The CDR3 extends over 14 amino acids. The trim removed 1 base at V and 7 bases at J, leaving 6 bases unmatched. The study's findings and limits: Considered underestimates were the diversity estimates obtained from one million T cells. Any conclusive comparison of naive versus antigen-experienced cells was prevented by using unsorted PBMCs.

The genes are TRBV18 and TRBJ1-1; 7 bases agree with TRBD1. This clonotype originated in a woman between 25 and 40 years old in good health. The sequenced sample was blood. The CDR3 coding sequence is TGTGCCAGCTCACCACTGAGTGGGACAGATGAAGCTTTCTTT. This encodes CASSPLSGTDEAFF. The full variable domain, completed using reference TRBV18 and TRBJ1-1, is NAGVMQNPRHLVRRRGQEARLRCSPMKGHSHVYWYRQLPEEGLKFMVYLQKENIIDESGMPKERFSAEFPKEGPSILRIQQVVRGDSAAYFCASSPLSGTDEAFFGQGTRLTVV.